Reported below is one T cell receptor (beta chain). An end of the junction differs from the germline gene, which may be a read error. The method was immunoSEQ multiplex PCR; TCRdb's version includes in-frame clones alone and lacks a portion of them. Of about 98,000 clones listed, over 85% are singletons. This entry comes from a study of a mutant IDH1 vaccine in newly diagnosed glioma. The overall study: Patients previously underwent radiotherapy, temozolomide, or both, and most underwent both.

The time point is: baseline, week 1 (first vaccination visit). This sample's treatment: pre-vaccination baseline after standard-of-care therapy. The specimen was PBMCs, collected from a glioma patient treated with radiotherapy, temozolomide or both. This receptor was taken from a woman in her forties or fifties with glioma.

CDR3 in DNA: TGTGCCAGCAGCTTGGGCTATACCGGGACAGGGACCTCTGGAAGCACCATATATTTT. Amino acids: CASSLGYTGTGTSGSTIYF. V and J are TRBV5-6 and TRBJ1-3; the match to TRBD1 covers 9 bases. The length of the CDR3 is 19 residues. Germline CDR1 and CDR2: SGHDT and YYEEEE.